This T cell receptor (beta chain) appears in the sequencing data of a study of blood T cell repertoires in COVID-19. Background on the study: Sample material is recorded as cDNA or gDNA derived from T cells, B-cell-depleted T cells, or PBMCs.

Resolution of symptoms, clearance, or two negative PCRs was present in recovered Cohort 3 donors. Germline CDR1 LNHDA, CDR2 SQIVND (reference sequence). The CDR3 has 13 amino acids. V was clipped by 1 base and J by 6 bases, with 9 bases between them. In the authors' methods: Amplification of reference gene primers provided the estimated nucleated cell counts. Clones were sequenced by immunoSEQ multiplex PCR, and TCRdb holds only the in-frame ones, with some missing. V, J and clone size reflect that table, while D and trimming were determined from the DNA. The sample lists some 180,000 clones, around 85% occurring once.

This chain joins TRBV19 and TRBJ1-1, with D unresolved. Input material: PBMCs or T cells enriched from blood (not recorded which). The origin of this receptor is a man in his forties who had recovered from COVID-19. The CDR3 is CASSIVPGAEAFF. DNA for the CDR3: TGTGCCAGTAGTATAGTTCCCGGGGCTGAAGCTTTCTTT.